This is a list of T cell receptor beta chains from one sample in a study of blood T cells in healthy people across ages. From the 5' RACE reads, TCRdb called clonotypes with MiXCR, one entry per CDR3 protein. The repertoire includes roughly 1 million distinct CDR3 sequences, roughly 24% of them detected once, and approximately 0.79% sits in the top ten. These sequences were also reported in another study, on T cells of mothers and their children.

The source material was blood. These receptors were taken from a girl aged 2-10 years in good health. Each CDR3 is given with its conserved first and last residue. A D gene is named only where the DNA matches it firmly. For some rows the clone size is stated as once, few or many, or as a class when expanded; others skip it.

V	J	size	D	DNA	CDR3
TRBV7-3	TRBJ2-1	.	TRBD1	TGTGCCAGCAGCTTAAGGACAGGCGTTGAGGGGTCGGTCTACAATGAGCAGTTCTTC	CASSLRTGVEGSVYNEQFF
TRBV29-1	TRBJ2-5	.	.	TGCAGCGTCGGACTGGGGTTAAGAAAGACCCAGTACTTC	CSVGLGLRKTQYF
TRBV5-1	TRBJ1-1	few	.	TGCGCCAGCAGCTTTTCAAACGGGGACACTGAAGCTTTCTTT	CASSFSNGDTEAFF
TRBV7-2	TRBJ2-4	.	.	TGTGCCAGCAGCCTAGGGGGACCACAAAACATTCGGTACTTC	CASSLGGPQNIRYF
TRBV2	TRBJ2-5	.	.	TGTGCCAGCAGTGAGATAGTAGGCCCCCGGAGCCAGTACTTC	CASSEIVGPRSQYF
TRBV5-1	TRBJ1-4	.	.	TGCGCCAGCAGCTTGCAAGTGCCCAATGAAAAACTGTTTTTT	CASSLQVPNEKLFF
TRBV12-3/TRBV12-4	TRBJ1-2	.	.	TGTGCCAGCCAACCGCCCAATAACTATGGCTACACCTTC	CASQPPNNYGYTF
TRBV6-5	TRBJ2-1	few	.	TGTGCCAGCAGTTATTCAGGGCTCTCCTACAATGAGCAGTTCTTC	CASSYSGLSYNEQFF
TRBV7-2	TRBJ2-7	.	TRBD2	TGTGCCAGCAGCTTAGGGCTAGCGGGGGTGGACGAGCAGTACTTC	CASSLGLAGVDEQYF
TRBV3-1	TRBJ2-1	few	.	TGTGCCAGCAGCCGCGGGACGCTGACGGTCAATGAGCAGTTCTTC	CASSRGTLTVNEQFF
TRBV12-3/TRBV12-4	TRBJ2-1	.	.	TGTGCCAGCCAGGGGAAATCGTGGAATGAGCAGTTCTTC	CASQGKSWNEQFF
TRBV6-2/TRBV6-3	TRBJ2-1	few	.	TGTGCCACCAAACCCGAGATATGGGGGAATGAGCAGTTCTTC	CATKPEIWGNEQFF
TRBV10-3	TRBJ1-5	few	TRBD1	TGTGCCATCAGTCCCGACAGGGAACAGCCCCAGCATTTT	CAISPDREQPQHF
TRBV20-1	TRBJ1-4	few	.	TGCAGTGCTAGAAGGGGGAAAAATGAAAAACTGTTTTTT	CSARRGKNEKLFF
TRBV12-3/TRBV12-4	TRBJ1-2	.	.	TGTGCCAGCAGTCTTTTGCAGGGGCGGGAATACACCTTC	CASSLLQGREYTF
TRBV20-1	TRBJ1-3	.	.	TGCAGTGCGCCAGGGGTTTCTGGAAACACCATATATTTT	CSAPGVSGNTIYF
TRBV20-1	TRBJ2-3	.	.	TGCAGTGCTAGAGATTACGGGACCCAGGAACATACGCAGTATTTT	CSARDYGTQEHTQYF
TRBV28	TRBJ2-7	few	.	TGTGCCAGCAGCAGTCCCCCTAGCGACGAGCAGTACTTC	CASSSPPSDEQYF